These T cell receptor beta chains were read from a single sample in a study of cytomegalovirus exposure and HLA in healthy donors. Clones were read by immunoSEQ multiplex PCR, and TCRdb kept only the in-frame ones, dropping some. The sample carries about 150,000 clones, 80% to 85% recorded once. Sequenced: PBMCs. These receptors were collected from a male donor in good health and CMV-seronegative. CDR3s include the opening cysteine and the closing phenylalanine or tryptophan. D genes are given only for firm matches. The size entry is marked missing in some rows and otherwise reads once, few, many or a size class.

TRBV10-1	TRBD1	-	TRBJ1-1	CASSRQGSMNTEAFF	TGCGCCAGCAGTCGACAGGGTAGCATGAACACTGAAGCTTTCTTT
TRBV28	TRBD2	-	TRBJ2-7	CASDRAGGPNEQYF	TGTGCCAGCGACCGAGCGGGAGGGCCTAACGAGCAGTACTTC
TRBV6-1	TRBD1	-	TRBJ1-1	CASSKTGVNTEAFF	TGTGCCAGCAGCAAAACAGGGGTGAACACTGAAGCTTTCTTT
TRBV9	TRBD1	-	TRBJ1-1	CASSVARDRGNTEAFF	TGTGCCAGCAGCGTAGCCCGGGACAGGGGAAACACTGAAGCTTTCTTT
TRBV7-3	TRBD1	-	TRBJ2-7	CASSLGTGGPSSYEQYF	TGTGCCAGCAGCTTAGGGACAGGGGGCCCCAGCTCCTACGAGCAGTACTTC
TRBV27	-	-	TRBJ2-3	CASRTGSSTDTQYF	TGTGCCAGCAGAACGGGATCCTCCACAGATACGCAGTATTTT
TRBV7-9	-	-	TRBJ1-5	CASSLASAGEQPQHF	TGTGCCAGCAGCTTAGCGTCGGCAGGGGAACAGCCCCAGCATTTT
TRBV29-1	-	-	TRBJ2-5	CSVGGTGETQYF	TGCAGCGTTGGCGGTACCGGAGAGACCCAGTACTTC
TRBV6-1	TRBD1	-	TRBJ1-1	CASRRPGGSTEAFF	TGTGCCAGCAGGAGACCAGGGGGTAGTACTGAAGCTTTCTTT
TRBV14	-	-	TRBJ1-1	CASSQDGRGNTEAFF	TGTGCCAGCAGCCAAGATGGCAGGGGAAACACTGAAGCTTTCTTT
TRBV25-1	TRBD1	-	TRBJ2-1	CASSGRQGVFPGNEQFF	TGTGCCAGCAGTGGAAGACAGGGGGTTTTTCCGGGGAATGAGCAGTTCTTC
TRBV30	-	-	TRBJ2-7	CAWSVLQGYEQYF	TGTGCCTGGAGTGTACTGCAGGGCTACGAGCAGTACTTC
TRBV7-9	-	-	TRBJ1-2	CASSSPGFNYGYTF	TGTGCCAGCAGCTCTCCGGGATTCAACTATGGCTACACCTTC
TRBV28	TRBD1	-	TRBJ1-2	CASSQTGVYGYTF	TGTGCCAGCAGCCAGACAGGGGTCTATGGCTACACCTTC
TRBV5-5	TRBD1	-	TRBJ1-5	CASSFTGVNNQPQHF	TGTGCCAGCAGCTTCACAGGGGTGAACAATCAGCCCCAGCATTTT
TRBV15	-	-	TRBJ1-2	CATSRGGTGYGYTF	TGTGCCACCAGCAGAGGGGGCACCGGGTATGGCTACACCTTC
TRBV7-2	-	-	TRBJ2-7	CASSPSSYEQYF	TGTGCCAGCAGCCCCAGCTCCTACGAGCAGTACTTC
TRBV6-1	-	-	TRBJ1-2	CASGHTGIYGYTF	TGTGCCAGCGGACATACAGGGATCTATGGCTACACCTTC
TRBV6-5	TRBD1	-	TRBJ1-2	CASSYSITGGLYGYTF	TGTGCCAGCAGTTACTCGATCACAGGGGGTCTCTATGGCTACACCTTC
TRBV4-1	TRBD2	-	TRBJ2-7	CASSPELGGRGEQYF	TGCGCCAGCAGCCCCGAACTTGGGGGGAGGGGCGAGCAGTACTTC
TRBV4-3	TRBD1	once	TRBJ2-1	CASSQSRQGRYNEQFF	TGCGCCAGCAGCCAGAGTCGACAGGGCCGCTACAATGAGCAGTTCTTC
TRBV29-1	TRBD1	-	TRBJ2-1	CSVDRGQGHNEQFF	TGCAGCGTTGATCGGGGACAGGGGCACAATGAGCAGTTCTTC
TRBV5-6	-	-	TRBJ2-5	CASSSQSLETQYF	TGTGCCAGCAGCTCGCAAAGCTTAGAGACCCAGTACTTC
TRBV7-9	TRBD1	-	TRBJ1-2	CSSSLGDSSGYTF	TGTTCCAGCAGCCTCGGGGACAGTTCTGGCTACACCTTC
TRBV30	TRBD2	-	TRBJ2-5	CAWTGGSGRQETQYF	TGTGCCTGGACCGGGGGGAGTGGCCGACAAGAGACCCAGTACTTC
TRBV4-1	-	-	TRBJ2-7	CASSQDMGDWYEQYF	TGCGCCAGCAGCCAAGATATGGGAGATTGGTACGAGCAGTACTTC
TRBV7-9	-	-	TRBJ1-4	CASSLEGSGKLFF	TGTGCCAGCAGCTTAGAGGGGTCAGGAAAACTGTTTTTT
TRBV6-1	TRBD1	-	TRBJ1-5	CASSDRDRVRQPQHF	TGTGCCAGCAGTGACCGGGACAGGGTGAGGCAGCCCCAGCATTTT
TRBV6-1	TRBD1	-	TRBJ2-5	CASRPTGGLETQYF	TGTGCCAGCAGACCGACAGGGGGCTTAGAGACCCAGTACTTC
TRBV7-9	-	-	TRBJ2-2	CASSLLTWNTGELFF	TGTGCCAGCAGCTTGTTGACTTGGAACACCGGGGAGCTGTTTTTT
TRBV9	TRBD2	-	TRBJ2-3	CASSLTPLAGGQDTQYF	TGTGCCAGCAGCCTAACGCCACTAGCGGGGGGGCAAGATACGCAGTATTTT
TRBV5-4	TRBD1	-	TRBJ2-1	CASHGQGLGEQFF	TGTGCCAGCCACGGACAGGGGTTGGGTGAGCAGTTCTTC
TRBV5-1	-	-	TRBJ2-1	CASSLEGSSIGEQFF	TGCGCCAGCAGCTTGGAAGGGAGCAGTATCGGTGAGCAGTTCTTC
TRBV9	-	-	TRBJ2-5	CASSVSFQETQYF	TGTGCCAGCAGCGTATCCTTTCAAGAGACCCAGTACTTC
TRBV6-5	TRBD1	-	TRBJ2-4	CASSYRRAGGNIQYF	TGTGCCAGCAGTTACCGTCGGGCAGGGGGTAACATTCAGTACTTC
TRBV11-2	TRBD2	once	TRBJ2-7	CASSSWTSEDYEQYF	TGTGCCAGCAGCTCATGGACTAGCGAAGACTACGAGCAGTACTTC
TRBV5-5	-	-	TRBJ2-3	CASSLVGGQYF	TGTGCCAGCAGCTTGGTCGGCGGGCAGTATTTT
TRBV7-3	TRBD1	once	TRBJ2-7	CASSVRDSPYEQYF	TGTGCCAGCAGCGTTCGGGACAGCCCCTACGAGCAGTACTTC
TRBV30	TRBD2	few	TRBJ2-3	CAWTSGSDTQYF	TGTGCCTGGACTAGCGGGAGTGATACGCAGTATTTT
TRBV9	TRBD1	-	TRBJ1-5	CASSPGQGARDQPQHF	TGTGCCAGCAGCCCAGGACAGGGGGCTAGAGATCAGCCCCAGCATTTT
TRBV6-1	TRBD1	-	TRBJ1-5	CASSEARQGAGYSNQPQHF	TGTGCCAGCAGTGAAGCTCGTCAGGGGGCGGGCTATAGCAATCAGCCCCAGCATTTT
TRBV11-3	TRBD1	few	TRBJ2-1	CASSLGTGKYNEQFF	TGTGCCAGCAGCTTAGGGACAGGGAAATACAATGAGCAGTTCTTC
TRBV30	TRBD2	few	TRBJ2-7	CAWSVRILAGAYEQYF	TGTGCCTGGAGTGTAAGAATTCTAGCGGGAGCTTACGAGCAGTACTTC
TRBV28	TRBD1	few	TRBJ1-1	CASSEDRVQDTEAFF	TGTGCCAGCAGCGAGGACAGGGTTCAGGACACTGAAGCTTTCTTT
TRBV7-2	TRBD2	-	TRBJ2-3	CASSLAATGTSGTTDTQYF	TGTGCCAGCAGCTTAGCGGCGACCGGGACTAGCGGGACCACAGATACGCAGTATTTT
TRBV7-9	TRBD2	-	TRBJ2-5	CSSSAPSGSSEETQYF	TGTTCCAGCAGCGCCCCTAGCGGGAGTTCCGAGGAGACCCAGTACTTC
TRBV19	-	once	TRBJ2-7	CASSLAGGSYEQYF	TGTGCCAGTAGTCTGGCAGGTGGGTCTTACGAGCAGTACTTC
TRBV9	TRBD1	-	TRBJ2-2	CASSGGQGARGELFF	TGTGCCAGCAGCGGGGGACAGGGGGCGCGAGGGGAGCTGTTTTTT
TRBV9	TRBD2	few	TRBJ2-3	CASSASGSPDTQYF	TGTGCCAGCAGCGCTAGCGGGAGCCCAGATACGCAGTATTTT
TRBV4-3	-	-	TRBJ2-5	CASSQDSVREQYF	TGCGCCAGCAGCCAAGATTCTGTCCGTGAGCAGTACTTC
TRBV11-2	-	-	TRBJ2-1	CASRTVRGLKNNEQFF	TGTGCCAGCAGAACCGTTCGGGGACTCAAGAACAATGAGCAGTTCTTC
TRBV27	TRBD2	-	TRBJ2-2	CASSLLGGGASGTGELFF	TGTGCCAGCAGTTTATTGGGCGGGGGGGCCTCCGGCACCGGGGAGCTGTTTTTT
TRBV6-6	-	-	TRBJ1-1	CASSDGGGAFF	TGTGCCAGCAGCGACGGCGGCGGAGCTTTCTTT
TRBV9	TRBD2	-	TRBJ2-3	CASSASWREGQTDTQYF	TGTGCCAGCAGCGCCTCCTGGCGGGAGGGCCAGACAGATACGCAGTATTTT